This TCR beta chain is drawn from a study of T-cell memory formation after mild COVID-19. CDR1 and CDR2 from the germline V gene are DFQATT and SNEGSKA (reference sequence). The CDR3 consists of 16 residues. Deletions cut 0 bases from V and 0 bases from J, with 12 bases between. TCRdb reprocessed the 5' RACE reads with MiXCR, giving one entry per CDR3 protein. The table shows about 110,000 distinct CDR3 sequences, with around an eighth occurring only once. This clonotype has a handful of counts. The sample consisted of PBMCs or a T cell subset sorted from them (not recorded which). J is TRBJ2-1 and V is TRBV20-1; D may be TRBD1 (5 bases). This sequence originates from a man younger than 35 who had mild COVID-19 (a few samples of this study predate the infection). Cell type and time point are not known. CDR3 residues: CSARDPGSSSYNEQFF. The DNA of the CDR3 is TGCAGTGCTAGAGACCCAGGGTCAAGCTCCTACAATGAGCAGTTCTTC.